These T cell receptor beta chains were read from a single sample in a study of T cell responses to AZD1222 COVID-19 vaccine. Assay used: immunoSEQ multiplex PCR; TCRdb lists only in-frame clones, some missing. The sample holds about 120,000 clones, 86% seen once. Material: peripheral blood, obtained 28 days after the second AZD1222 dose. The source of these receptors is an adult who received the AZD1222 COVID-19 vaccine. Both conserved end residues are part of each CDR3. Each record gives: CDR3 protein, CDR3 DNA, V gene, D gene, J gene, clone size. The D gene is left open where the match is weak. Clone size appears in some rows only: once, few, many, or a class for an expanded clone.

CDR3: CASSHPGTGGLYGYTF
DNA: TGTGCCAGCAGTCACCCTGGGACAGGGGGCCTCTATGGCTACACCTTC
V: TRBV2
D: TRBD1
J: TRBJ1-2
size: -

CDR3: CATSSAGTAGNTIYF
DNA: TGTGCCACCAGCAGCGCGGGGACAGCTGGAAACACCATATATTTT
V: TRBV15
D: TRBD1
J: TRBJ1-3
size: -

CDR3: CASSTRQGEEQYF
DNA: TGTGCCAGCAGCACCCGACAGGGAGAGGAGCAGTACTTC
V: TRBV9
D: TRBD1
J: TRBJ2-7
size: -

CDR3: CASSIDRTEAFF
DNA: TGTGCCAGCAGTATAGACAGGACTGAAGCTTTCTTT
V: TRBV12-3/TRBV12-4
D: -
J: TRBJ1-1
size: -

CDR3: CASSSLGGRTTYEQYF
DNA: TGTGCCAGCAGCTCCTTGGGGGGGCGGACAACCTACGAGCAGTACTTC
V: TRBV11-2
D: -
J: TRBJ2-7
size: -

CDR3: CASSTGQSSYNSPLHF
DNA: TGTGCCAGCAGCACCGGACAGAGCTCCTATAATTCACCCCTCCACTTT
V: TRBV7-9
D: -
J: TRBJ1-6
size: -

CDR3: CASSPGVTVTNYGYTF
DNA: TGTGCCAGCAGCCCCGGAGTGACAGTAACTAACTATGGCTACACCTTC
V: TRBV6-2/TRBV6-3
D: -
J: TRBJ1-2
size: -

CDR3: CASSELGTGASGYTF
DNA: TGTGCCAGCAGTGAATTAGGGACAGGGGCTTCAGGCTACACCTTC
V: TRBV2
D: TRBD1
J: TRBJ1-2
size: -

CDR3: CASGLNGFDYGYTF
DNA: TGTGCTAGTGGTTTGAACGGTTTTGATTATGGCTACACCTTC
V: TRBV12-5
D: -
J: TRBJ1-2
size: -

CDR3: CASSVGPSGGAYEQFF
DNA: TGTGCCAGCAGCGTGGGGCCTAGCGGGGGGGCCTATGAGCAGTTCTTC
V: TRBV7-8
D: TRBD2
J: TRBJ2-1
size: -

CDR3: CASKEGTALTLGPLHF
DNA: TGTGCCAGCAAAGAGGGGACGGCGCTCACCTTGGGACCCCTCCACTTT
V: TRBV27
D: -
J: TRBJ1-6
size: -

CDR3: CASSLRGNTEAFF
DNA: TGTGCCAGCAGCTTAAGAGGGAACACTGAAGCTTTCTTT
V: TRBV7-9
D: -
J: TRBJ1-1
size: -

CDR3: CASSLELNTGELFF
DNA: TGTGCCAGCAGCTTAGAGTTGAACACCGGGGAGCTGTTTTTT
V: TRBV7-6
D: -
J: TRBJ2-2
size: -

CDR3: CAWSNTHYGTGGGGYTF
DNA: TGTGCCTGGAGTAACACACACTACGGGACAGGGGGTGGTGGCTACACCTTC
V: TRBV30
D: TRBD1
J: TRBJ1-2
size: few

CDR3: CASRGTGPDTEAFF
DNA: TGTGCCAGCAGGGGGACAGGGCCGGACACTGAAGCTTTCTTT
V: TRBV27
D: TRBD1
J: TRBJ1-1
size: -

CDR3: CASSIGPGVHEQFF
DNA: TGTGCCAGTAGTATAGGTCCAGGGGTACATGAGCAGTTCTTC
V: TRBV19
D: -
J: TRBJ2-1
size: -

CDR3: CASSWDSQVFYGYTF
DNA: TGCGCCAGCAGCTGGGACAGCCAGGTCTTCTATGGCTACACCTTC
V: TRBV5-1
D: TRBD1
J: TRBJ1-2
size: -

CDR3: CAWSAFTGLQETQYF
DNA: TGTGCCTGGAGTGCGTTCACAGGTCTACAAGAGACCCAGTACTTC
V: TRBV30
D: -
J: TRBJ2-5
size: -

CDR3: CASSGQKNQPQHF
DNA: TGTGCCAGCAGCGGACAGAAGAATCAGCCCCAGCATTTT
V: TRBV7-2
D: -
J: TRBJ1-5
size: -

CDR3: CASRWTGVQSGELFF
DNA: TGTGCCAGCAGGTGGACAGGGGTCCAATCCGGGGAGCTGTTTTTT
V: TRBV28
D: TRBD1
J: TRBJ2-2
size: -

CDR3: CASKAGRDQPQHF
DNA: TGTGCCAGCAAGGCAGGGAGGGATCAGCCCCAGCATTTT
V: TRBV2
D: -
J: TRBJ1-5
size: -

CDR3: CASSLGLAGDETQYF
DNA: TGTGCCAGCTCACTGGGACTAGCGGGGGATGAGACCCAGTACTTC
V: TRBV18
D: TRBD2
J: TRBJ2-5
size: -

CDR3: CASSELGQGGQPQHF
DNA: TGTGCCAGCAGTGAACTGGGACAGGGGGGACAGCCCCAGCATTTT
V: TRBV6-1
D: TRBD1
J: TRBJ1-5
size: few

CDR3: CASSLEGGHHEQYF
DNA: TGTGCCAGCAGCTTGGAAGGGGGCCACCACGAGCAGTACTTC
V: TRBV5-5
D: TRBD1
J: TRBJ2-7
size: -

CDR3: CASTQRGSQHF
DNA: TGTGCCAGCACCCAAAGAGGGTCCCAGCATTTT
V: TRBV21-1
D: -
J: TRBJ1-5
size: -

CDR3: CASSYSLDNEQFF
DNA: TGTGCCAGCAGTTACTCGCTGGACAATGAGCAGTTCTTC
V: TRBV6-5
D: -
J: TRBJ2-1
size: once

CDR3: CASSLDRGEAFF
DNA: TGTGCCAGCAGCCTGGACAGGGGTGAAGCTTTCTTT
V: TRBV5-4
D: TRBD1
J: TRBJ1-1
size: -

CDR3: CASTFRDIDGYTF
DNA: TGTGCCAGCACCTTCCGGGACATCGACGGCTACACCTTC
V: TRBV5-4
D: -
J: TRBJ1-2
size: -

CDR3: CASSLQGSGYTF
DNA: TGTGCCAGCAGTTTACAGGGATCTGGCTACACCTTC
V: TRBV12-3/TRBV12-4
D: -
J: TRBJ1-2
size: -

CDR3: CASSPHGSMNTEAFF
DNA: TGTGCCAGCAGCCCGCACGGTTCCATGAACACTGAAGCTTTCTTT
V: TRBV14
D: -
J: TRBJ1-1
size: -

CDR3: CATSRYREGNQPQHF
DNA: TGTGCCACCAGCAGATACAGGGAGGGCAATCAGCCCCAGCATTTT
V: TRBV15
D: -
J: TRBJ1-5
size: -

CDR3: CASSFQRASTEAFF
DNA: TGTGCCAGCTCGTTCCAGAGGGCATCCACTGAAGCTTTCTTT
V: TRBV18
D: -
J: TRBJ1-1
size: -

CDR3: CASSPTLSSSSGNTIYF
DNA: TGTGCCAGCTCACCAACATTGTCATCCTCCTCTGGAAACACCATATATTTT
V: TRBV18
D: -
J: TRBJ1-3
size: -

CDR3: CASALANTGELFF
DNA: TGCGCCAGCGCACTAGCGAACACCGGGGAGCTGTTTTTT
V: TRBV10-2
D: -
J: TRBJ2-2
size: -

CDR3: CASRTQGGNSPLHF
DNA: TGTGCCAGCAGGACCCAGGGGGGTAATTCACCCCTCCACTTT
V: TRBV6-5
D: TRBD1
J: TRBJ1-6
size: -

CDR3: CASSAPYEGGNIQYF
DNA: TGTGCCAGCAGCGCCCCGTACGAGGGGGGGAACATTCAGTACTTC
V: TRBV9
D: -
J: TRBJ2-4
size: -

CDR3: CAWNRGRTEAFF
DNA: TGTGCCTGGAATAGGGGGAGGACTGAAGCTTTCTTT
V: TRBV30
D: -
J: TRBJ1-1
size: -